Only a few counts were recorded for the clone carrying this T cell receptor beta chain. Its antigen remains unidentified. This sample is part of a study of T-cell memory formation after mild COVID-19. At the level of the study: Among the donors, TCR clusters were largely specific to each donor. Whole-study results and caveats: Some clones that responded were present in memory (sampled pre-infection), which suggests cross-reactive memory joined. CD4+ clones that contracted lay mainly in CM and EM; CD8+ ones lay in EMRA. Contracting clones from day 15 to 85 showed balanced CD4/CD8; later expanders favored CD4+.

The CDR3 loop spans 15 amino acids. Germline lookup yields CDR1 MDHEN and CDR2 SYDVKM. The ends lost 6 bases at V and 2 bases at J; junction bases unmatched: 10. TCRdb re-analysed the 5' RACE reads in MiXCR, keeping a single row per CDR3 protein. The table records approximately 500,000 distinct CDR3 sequences, approximately 25% of them present only once. This TCR came from an adult woman who had mild COVID-19 (a few samples of this study predate the infection). Cell type and time point are not known. The chain uses TRBV28 and TRBJ2-7, with TRBD2 matching over 7 bases. Sequenced input: PBMCs or a T cell subset sorted from them (not recorded which). CDR3 residues: CASRQPEGGTYEQYF. In DNA form, the CDR3 reads TGTGCCAGCAGACAACCGGAGGGAGGGACCTACGAGCAGTACTTC.